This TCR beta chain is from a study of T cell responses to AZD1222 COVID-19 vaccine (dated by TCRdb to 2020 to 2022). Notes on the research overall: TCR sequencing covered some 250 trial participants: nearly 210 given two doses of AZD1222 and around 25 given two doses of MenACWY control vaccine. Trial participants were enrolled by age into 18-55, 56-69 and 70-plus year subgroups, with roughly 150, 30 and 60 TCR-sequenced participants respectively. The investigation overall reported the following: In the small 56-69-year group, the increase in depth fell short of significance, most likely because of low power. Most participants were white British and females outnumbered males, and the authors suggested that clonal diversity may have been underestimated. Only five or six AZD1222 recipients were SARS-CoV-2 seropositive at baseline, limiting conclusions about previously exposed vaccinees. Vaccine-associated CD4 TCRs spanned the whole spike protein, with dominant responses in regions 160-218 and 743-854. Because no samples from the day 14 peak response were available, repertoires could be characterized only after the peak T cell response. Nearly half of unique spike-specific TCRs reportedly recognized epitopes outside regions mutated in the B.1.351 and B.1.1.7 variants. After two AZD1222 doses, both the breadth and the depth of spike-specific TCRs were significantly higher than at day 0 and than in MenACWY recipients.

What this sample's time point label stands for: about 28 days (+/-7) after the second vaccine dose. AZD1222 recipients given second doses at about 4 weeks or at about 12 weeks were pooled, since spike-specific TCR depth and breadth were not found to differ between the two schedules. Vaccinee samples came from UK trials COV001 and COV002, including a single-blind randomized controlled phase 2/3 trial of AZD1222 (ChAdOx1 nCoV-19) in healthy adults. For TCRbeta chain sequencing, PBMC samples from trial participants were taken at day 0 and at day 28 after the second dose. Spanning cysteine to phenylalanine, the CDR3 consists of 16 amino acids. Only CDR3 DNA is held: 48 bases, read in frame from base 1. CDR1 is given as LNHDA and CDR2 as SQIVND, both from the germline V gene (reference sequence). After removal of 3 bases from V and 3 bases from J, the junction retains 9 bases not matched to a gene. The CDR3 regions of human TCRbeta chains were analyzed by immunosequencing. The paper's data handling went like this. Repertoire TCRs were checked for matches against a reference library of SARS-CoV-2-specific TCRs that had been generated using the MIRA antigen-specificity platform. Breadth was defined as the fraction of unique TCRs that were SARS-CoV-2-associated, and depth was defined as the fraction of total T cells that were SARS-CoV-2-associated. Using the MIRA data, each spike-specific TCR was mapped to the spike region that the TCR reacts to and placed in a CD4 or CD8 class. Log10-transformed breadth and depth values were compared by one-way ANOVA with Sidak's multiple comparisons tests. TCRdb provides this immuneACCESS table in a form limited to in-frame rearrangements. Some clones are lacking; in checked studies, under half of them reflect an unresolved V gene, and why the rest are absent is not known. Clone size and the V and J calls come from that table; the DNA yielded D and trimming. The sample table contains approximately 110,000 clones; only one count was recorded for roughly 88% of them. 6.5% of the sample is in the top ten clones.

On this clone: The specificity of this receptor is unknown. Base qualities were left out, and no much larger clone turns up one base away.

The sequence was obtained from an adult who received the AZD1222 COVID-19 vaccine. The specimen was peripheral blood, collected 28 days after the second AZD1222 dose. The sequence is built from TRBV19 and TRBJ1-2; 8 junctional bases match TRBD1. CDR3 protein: CASSMTPGGRDYGYTF. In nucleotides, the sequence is TGTGCCAGTAGTATGACCCCAGGGGGCCGCGACTATGGCTACACCTTC.